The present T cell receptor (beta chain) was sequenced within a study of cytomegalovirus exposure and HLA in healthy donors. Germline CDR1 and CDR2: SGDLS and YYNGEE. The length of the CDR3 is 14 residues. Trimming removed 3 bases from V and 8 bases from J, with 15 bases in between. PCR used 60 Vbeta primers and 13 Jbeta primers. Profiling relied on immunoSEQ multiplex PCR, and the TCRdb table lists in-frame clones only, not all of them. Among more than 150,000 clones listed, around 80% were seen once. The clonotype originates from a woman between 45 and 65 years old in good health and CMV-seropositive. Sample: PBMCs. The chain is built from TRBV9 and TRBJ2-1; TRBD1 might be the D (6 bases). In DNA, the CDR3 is TGTGCCAGCAGCGCCCAGCCAGGGGTGGATGAGCAGTTCTTC. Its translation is CASSAQPGVDEQFF.